These 30 T cell receptor beta chains were sequenced from one sample in a study of shared clonotypes between healthy human individuals. The assay was immunoSEQ multiplex PCR, and TCRdb's table has in-frame clones only and misses some. The table lists roughly 1,000,000 clones, 70% to 80% of them singletons, with roughly 0.56% in the top ten. Sequencing was performed on memory CD4+ T cells from PBMCs. Subset reported: CD45RA-negative fraction. The receptors shown here come from a man aged 18 to 29 in good health. Some clones in this sample may be carry-over from other donors' samples.

The chain couples TRBV7-8 to TRBJ2-1; D assignment may be TRBD1 or TRBD2 (5 bases each). The germline V and J ends were trimmed by 5 bases and 8 bases, with 19 bases remaining between them. The CDR3 is made up of 15 amino acids. Germline V gene data show CDR1 as SGHVS and CDR2 as FQNEAQ. CDR3 sequence reads: CASSTGRLVIDEQFF. The CDR3 DNA is TGTGCCAGCAGCACGGGACGCCTGGTGATCGATGAGCAGTTCTTC.

This clone was seen once. The chain joins TRBV7-9 to TRBJ2-5; TRBD2 matches at 7 bases. The ends lost 3 bases at V and 11 bases at J; junction bases unmatched: 9. Germline loops: CDR1 SEHNR, CDR2 FQNEAQ (reference sequence). The length of the CDR3 is 13 residues. The CDR3 spells CASSFRGRSGQYF. The CDR3 DNA sequence: TGTGCCAGCAGCTTTCGCGGGAGATCTGGGCAGTACTTC. The whole variable domain, filled in from reference TRBV7-9 and TRBJ2-5, reads DTGVSQNPRHKITKRGQNVTFRCDPISEHNRLYWYRQTLGQGPEFLTYFQNEAQLEKSRLLSDRFSAERPKGSFSTLEIQRTEQGDSAMYLCASSFRGRSGQYFGPGTRLLVL.

This clone was detected only a few times. CDR3 bases: TGTGCCAGCAGCCCCCTCAGGGCCGGGGAGCTGTTTTTT. Translation gives CASSPLRAGELFF. J is TRBJ2-2 and V is TRBV4-2, with a weak D call TRBD1 (5 bases). The germline V and J ends were trimmed by 4 bases and 6 bases, with 9 bases remaining between them. Germline V gene data show CDR1 as LGHNA and CDR2 as YNFKEQ. The CDR3 sequence is 13 residues long.

The rearrangement links TRBV4-1 to TRBJ1-4; 8 bases agree with TRBD1. CDR1 is MGHRA, CDR2 YSYEKL, per germline. The CDR3 length is 16 residues. J was trimmed by 8 bases and V by 0 bases; bases with no gene match: 8. The CDR3 region is CASSQDVTGGGEKLFF. Here the CDR3 DNA reads TGCGCCAGCAGCCAAGACGTAACAGGGGGAGGCGAAAAACTGTTTTTT.

DNA of the CDR3: TGTGCCAGCAGTTTATACGCTCCGGGACCTTACTACGAGCAGTACTTC. Translating it yields CASSLYAPGPYYEQYF. The V gene is TRBV28, the J gene TRBJ2-7; D is tentatively TRBD1 or TRBD2 (5 bases each). V lost 1 base to trimming and J lost 3 bases, with 16 bases between them. This CDR3 has 16 amino acids. Germline V gene sequence: CDR1 MDHEN, CDR2 SYDVKM.

The rearrangement links TRBV15 to TRBJ1-3; the D is unclear. The CDR3 extends over 16 amino acids. Germline CDR1 reads LNHNV; CDR2 reads YYDKDF (reference sequence). The V end was cut by 0 bases, the J end by 0 bases, with 9 bases between. The CDR3 spells CATSRDTDYSGNTIYF. Here the CDR3 DNA reads TGTGCCACCAGCAGAGACACTGATTACTCTGGAAACACCATATATTTT.

The chain uses TRBV5-1 and TRBJ1-3, with 8 bases matching TRBD1. Germline V lookup: CDR1 SGHRS, CDR2 YFSETQ. The CDR3 loop spans 14 amino acids. V was clipped by 3 bases and J by 8 bases; unmatched bases: 7. The CDR3 is CASSSDREGYTIYF. The DNA for the CDR3 is TGCGCCAGCAGCTCGGACAGGGAGGGGTACACCATATATTTT.

The rearrangement joins TRBV5-6 to TRBJ1-2; a possible D gene is TRBD1 (6 bases). The CDR3 has 12 amino acids. Deletions cut 5 bases from V and 7 bases from J, with 12 bases between. CDR1 and CDR2 (germline): SGHDT, YYEEEE. In DNA form, the CDR3 reads TGTGCCAGCAGTTCCACGACAGGTGGCTACACCTTC. It yields the protein CASSSTTGGYTF.

The V call is TRBV27, the J call TRBJ1-5; D is ambiguous. Trimming pared 5 bases from V and 2 bases from J, leaving 10 bases between. Germline V gene lookup returns CDR1 MNHEY and CDR2 SMNVEV (reference sequence). The CDR3 loop spans 14 amino acids. As DNA, the CDR3 is TGTGCCAGCAGTCCATTGGGTGGCAATCAGCCCCAGCATTTT. It specifies CASSPLGGNQPQHF.

V usage is TRBV27 and J usage is TRBJ1-2; a weak D match, TRBD1 (5 bases). Trimming stripped 3 bases from V and 6 bases from J, with 11 bases between. The length of the CDR3 is 13 residues. Germline assignment: CDR1 MNHEY and CDR2 SMNVEV (reference sequence). The CDR3 is CASSFRAGNGYTF. CDR3 bases: TGTGCCAGCAGTTTCAGGGCAGGGAATGGCTACACCTTC.

V is TRBV6-5 and J is TRBJ2-7; TRBD2 matches at 9 bases. Germline V gene data show CDR1 as MNHEY and CDR2 as SVGAGI. The CDR3 totals 15 residues. V was clipped by 5 bases and J by 2 bases; unmatched bases: 7. The CDR3 bases are TGTGCCAGCAGTCCCCGCCCTAGCGGGACCTACGAGCAGTACTTC. Its protein product is CASSPRPSGTYEQYF.

Written as DNA, the CDR3 is TGTGCCAGCAGTTCGACTAGAACCTACGAGCAGTACTTC. The encoded protein is CASSSTRTYEQYF. This chain joins TRBV6-5 and TRBJ2-7; possible D gene TRBD2, 6 bases. Germline CDR1 and CDR2: MNHEY and SVGAGI. Trimming removed 4 bases from V and 2 bases from J, with 9 bases in between. CDR3 size: 13 residues.

This clone showed up many times. This chain joins TRBV4-1 and TRBJ1-3; D is possibly TRBD1 (5 bases). The germline V gene encodes CDR1 MGHRA and CDR2 YSYEKL. V shed 3 bases and J shed 2 bases, with 17 bases lying between them. This CDR3 comprises 17 residues. The CDR3 nucleotides read TGCGCCAGCAGCCACGCCCCTGGGAGGGGAGCTGGAAACACCATATATTTT. Translating gives CASSHAPGRGAGNTIYF.

This chain uses TRBV7-2 with TRBJ1-2; 9 bases agree with TRBD1. Germline loops: CDR1 SGHTA, CDR2 FQGNSA. CDR3 length equals 14 residues. With 5 bases clipped from V and 4 bases from J, the junction kept 5 bases outside the gene matches. CDR3 protein: CASSPGQGGYGYTF. DNA of the CDR3: TGTGCCAGCAGCCCGGGACAGGGCGGCTATGGCTACACCTTC.

This clone is a singleton in its sample. The chain combines TRBV2 with TRBJ2-1; D call uncertain. This CDR3 has 13 residues. The germline gives CDR1 SNHLY, CDR2 FYNNEI. The V and J ends lost 6 bases and 4 bases respectively, with 10 bases between them. The CDR3: CASSLSEYNEQFF. Here the CDR3 DNA reads TGTGCCAGCAGCCTGAGCGAATACAATGAGCAGTTCTTC.

The V call is TRBV5-1, the J call TRBJ1-4; no clear D gene. The V gene's germline CDR1 is SGHRS and CDR2 YFSETQ. V was clipped by 5 bases and J by 12 bases, with 20 bases between them. This CDR3 has 14 residues. CDR3 sequence reads: CASSSLSNPSELFF. CDR3 DNA: TGCGCCAGCAGTTCTCTATCAAACCCCTCGGAACTGTTTTTT.

V gene TRBV19 combines with J gene TRBJ2-7; TRBD1 is a possible D gene (6 bases). The CDR3 spans 13 residues. The V gene's germline CDR1 is LNHDA and CDR2 SQIVND (reference sequence). V was cut by 3 bases and J by 2 bases, with 8 bases left in between. CDR3 bases: TGTGCCAGTAGTATGGACAGCACCTACGAGCAGTACTTC. Its translation: CASSMDSTYEQYF. Full variable domain (outside the CDR3, taken from reference TRBV19 and TRBJ2-7): DGGITQSPKYLFRKEGQNVTLSCEQNLNHDAMYWYRQDPGQGLRLIYYSQIVNDFQKGDIAEGYSVSREKKESFPLTVTSAQKNPTAFYLCASSMDSTYEQYFGPGTRLTVT.

The CDR3 DNA follows: TGCGCCAGCAGCCAACAAGCCGGGACAGGGAGAATTCAGCCCCAGCATTTT. Its translation is CASSQQAGTGRIQPQHF. This rearrangement joins TRBV4-1 to TRBJ1-5; TRBD1 matches 9 bases. Germline V gene sequence: CDR1 MGHRA, CDR2 YSYEKL. V lost 2 bases and J lost 6; bases outside the gene matches: 11. This CDR3 has 17 amino acids.

In nucleotides, the CDR3 is TGTGCCAGCAGTCCCGGACAGCAGCAGTTCTTC. This codes for CASSPGQQQFF. V usage is TRBV28 and J usage is TRBJ2-1, with D maybe TRBD1 (6 bases). Germline V gene lookup returns CDR1 MDHEN and CDR2 SYDVKM. CDR3 length: 11 amino acids. The V gene lost 5 bases and the J gene lost 11 bases, with 10 bases spanning the gap. Complete variable domain (other parts from reference TRBV28 and TRBJ2-1): DVKVTQSSRYLVKRTGEKVFLECVQDMDHENMFWYRQDPGLGLRLIYFSYDVKMKEKGDIPEGYSVSREKKERFSLILESASTNQTSMYLCASSPGQQQFFGPGTRLTVL.

The rearrangement joins TRBV7-9 to TRBJ2-1, with 11 bases identical to TRBD2. V gave up 6 bases and J gave up 15 bases; unmatched junction bases: 10. In germline, CDR1 is SEHNR, CDR2 FQNEAQ (reference sequence). CDR3 length: 13 residues. The DNA of the CDR3 is TGTGCCAGCAGGTCCGGGACTAGCGGTATCACGTTCTTC. This translates into CASRSGTSGITFF.

The genes are TRBV7-9 and TRBJ2-5; D not resolved. The CDR3 sequence is 15 residues long. Germline V lookup: CDR1 SEHNR, CDR2 FQNEAQ (reference sequence). V was trimmed by 5 bases and J by 0 bases, leaving 13 bases between them. In nucleotides, the CDR3 is TGTGCCAGCAGCCCCCCGTCGCGGTACCAAGAGACCCAGTACTTC. This encodes CASSPPSRYQETQYF.

The J gene is TRBJ1-5, the V gene TRBV6-1; D not resolved. Germline values: CDR1 MNHNS, CDR2 SASEGT. The CDR3 runs 11 residues. CDR3: CVGGSNQPQHF. In DNA form, the CDR3 reads TGTGTCGGCGGTAGCAATCAGCCCCAGCATTTT.

V usage is TRBV28 and J usage is TRBJ2-3, with 13 bases that match TRBD2. CDR1 MDHEN and CDR2 SYDVKM come from the germline V gene. J was trimmed by 0 bases and V by 5 bases; bases with no gene match: 5. This CDR3 is 17 amino acids long. CDR3: CASSPQTSGRSTDTQYF. DNA of the CDR3: TGTGCCAGCAGTCCCCAGACTAGCGGGAGGAGCACAGATACGCAGTATTTT.

This chain joins TRBV5-8 and TRBJ2-5; weak D call: TRBD2 (5 bases). The germline V gene encodes CDR1 SGHTS and CDR2 YDEGEE. V was clipped by 2 bases and J by 2 bases, with 7 bases between them. The CDR3 spans 13 residues. CDR3: CASSFPGQETQYF. The CDR3 DNA reads TGTGCCAGCAGCTTCCCGGGGCAAGAGACCCAGTACTTC.

The V call is TRBV7-8, the J call TRBJ2-1, with TRBD2 matching 12 bases. Germline CDR1 reads SGHVS; CDR2 reads FQNEAQ. The CDR3 is 15 amino acids. With V trimmed by 3 bases and J by 7 bases, 4 bases remained unmatched. CDR3 loop: CASSLQTSGGNEQFF. CDR3 sequence (DNA): TGTGCCAGCAGCTTGCAGACTAGCGGGGGTAATGAGCAGTTCTTC. The variable domain in full, completed from reference TRBV7-8 and TRBJ2-1, reads GAGVSQSPRYKVAKRGQDVALRCDPISGHVSLFWYQQALGQGPEFLTYFQNEAQLDKSGLPSDRFFAERPEGSVSTLKIQRTQQEDSAVYLCASSLQTSGGNEQFFGPGTRLTVL.

This clone was counted between two and nine times. Other DNA variants within this sample encode the same CDR3. This chain joins TRBV28 and TRBJ1-2; the D is unclear. The CDR3 spans 10 residues. V lost 6 bases and J lost 6, with 5 bases in between. Germline assignment: CDR1 MDHEN and CDR2 SYDVKM. Here the CDR3 reads CASSDDGYTF. The CDR3 bases are TGTGCCAGCAGCGATGATGGCTACACCTTC.

CDR3 region: CASSLGGTGYNEQFF. The CDR3 nucleotides read TGTGCCAGCAGCTTAGGGGGGACAGGTTACAATGAGCAGTTCTTC. J is TRBJ2-1 and V is TRBV7-6; 8 nucleotides line up with TRBD1. V shed 1 base, J shed 4 bases, and the junction held 3 bases outside the gene matches. This CDR3 comprises 15 residues. The germline V gene has CDR1 SGHVS and CDR2 FNYEAQ.

This clone was seen only a few times. The chain uses TRBV28 and TRBJ1-4; the D is unclear. V shed 2 bases and J shed 13 bases, with 11 bases lying between them. From germline, CDR1 is MDHEN and CDR2 SYDVKM. The length of the CDR3 is 12 residues. This chain's CDR3 is CASSLLTGILFF. As DNA, the CDR3 is TGTGCCAGCAGTTTACTTACGGGTATACTGTTTTTT.

This clone was counted between two and nine times. V is TRBV5-6 and J is TRBJ2-7; 8 positions agree with TRBD2. Germline CDR1 reads SGHDT; CDR2 reads YYEEEE. This CDR3 is built from 15 residues. V shed 2 bases, J shed 2 bases, and the junction held 6 bases outside the gene matches. CDR3 residues: CASSFGGRIAYEQYF. CDR3 in DNA: TGTGCCAGCAGCTTTGGCGGGAGGATAGCCTACGAGCAGTACTTC. The variable domain in full, with the rest retrieved from reference TRBV5-6 and TRBJ2-7, is DAGVTQSPTHLIKTRGQQVTLRCSPKSGHDTVSWYQQALGQGPQFIFQYYEEEERQRGNFPDRFSGHQFPNYSSELNVNALLLGDSALYLCASSFGGRIAYEQYFGPGTRLTVT.

Comments on this clone: A clone one base away is much larger, so this may be a read error. The J gene is TRBJ2-5, the V gene TRBV25-1, with TRBD2 matching 8 bases. This CDR3 is built from 17 residues. Germline V gene lookup returns CDR1 MGHDK and CDR2 SYGVNS. This chain's CDR3 is CAGSERPGGPRFETQYF. In DNA form, the CDR3 reads TGTGCCGGCAGTGAAAGGCCGGGAGGGCCCCGTTTTGAGACCCAGTACTTC.